A selection of T cell receptor beta chains follows, all from one sample in a study of shared T cell receptors in the human thymus. Measured with immunoSEQ multiplex PCR; TCRdb has only the in-frame clones, and not every one. This table holds about 660,000 clones, about 87% found once. The sample also formed part of further work on human thymus T cells.

Material for sequencing was thymocytes. The receptors stem from a boy younger than two with a congenital heart defect. The CDR3 runs from the conserved cysteine through the conserved F or W. Fields, in order: V gene, J gene, CDR3 protein.

TRBV28,TRBJ1-2,CASSWGRGTATNYGYTF
TRBV7-6,TRBJ2-2,CATEVEETGELFF
TRBV30,TRBJ1-1,CAWSVPITNTEAFF
TRBV11-2,TRBJ2-3,CASSIQRGSTDTQYF
TRBV9,TRBJ2-3,CASSVGRGGPDTQYF
TRBV9,TRBJ2-1,CASSSRLAGLYNEQFF
TRBV14,TRBJ2-1,CASSQVGTGVLFNEQFF
TRBV9,TRBJ2-6,CASSPPGQGAAGANVLTF
TRBV27,TRBJ2-7,CATSQGAGGKSEQYF
TRBV15,TRBJ2-3,CATLGGASTDTQYF
TRBV7-2,TRBJ1-5,CASSLSPSQPQHF
TRBV29-1,TRBJ2-7,CSVGVARGYYEQYF
TRBV11-2,TRBJ2-7,CASSLKLAGKSHEQYF
TRBV7-9,TRBJ2-7,CASSNHLPGQGDEQYF
TRBV5-1,TRBJ1-2,CASSLREYSDGYTF
TRBV5-4,TRBJ1-6,CASSFLRDSNSPLHF
TRBV4-2,TRBJ2-3,CASSQRVLEGGGTDTQYF
TRBV2,TRBJ2-7,CASSSPGLARYPEQYF
TRBV19,TRBJ2-7,CASSHLGGNSYEQYF
TRBV4-3,TRBJ1-6,CASSQRTDNSPLHF